The T cell receptor (beta chain) described here comes from a study of blood T cell repertoires in COVID-19. Study-level information: Some COVID-19 samples were acute and others convalescent; all came from the United States, Italy and Spain. T cells, B-cell-depleted T cells, or PBMCs supplied cDNA or gDNA.

Assay: immunoSEQ multiplex PCR; the TCRdb copy retains only in-frame clones and omits some. The profile covers 100,000 to 140,000 clones, with 80% to 95% appearing a single time and 1% to 1.5% taken by the ten largest. Trimming took 6 bases from V and 12 from J; bases not matched to a gene: 14. The CDR3 length is 14 residues. CDR1 is SGHTA, CDR2 FQGNSA, per germline. This TCR was recovered from a woman aged 25 to 39 with acute or convalescent COVID-19. The chain employs TRBV7-2 and TRBJ2-7, with TRBD2 matching 10 bases. Input material: peripheral blood. DNA of the CDR3: TGTGCCAGCAGTTCTGAAAGCGGGGGGGTCCGTTTGTACTTC. Translated: CASSSESGGVRLYF. The whole variable domain, remainder taken from reference TRBV7-2 and TRBJ2-7, is GAGVSQSPSNKVTEKGKDVELRCDPISGHTALYWYRQSLGQGLEFLIYFQGNSAPDKSGLPSDRFSAERTGGSVSTLTIQRTQQEDSAVYLCASSSESGGVRLYFGPGTRLTVT.